These 3 T cell receptor beta chains came from one sample sequenced in a study of blood T cell repertoires in COVID-19. Here immunoSEQ multiplex PCR was the method, and the copy in TCRdb shows in-frame clones only, minus some. The sample lists under 250,000 clones; under 90% were seen once. Sequenced input: PBMCs or T cells enriched from blood (not recorded which). The receptors were gathered from an older woman who had recovered from COVID-19.

The chain recombines TRBV5-1 with TRBJ2-7, with TRBD1 identical over 11 bases. The CDR3 is made up of 15 amino acids. Per germline, CDR1 SGHRS and CDR2 YFSETQ. The junction had 9 bases not matched to a gene; V was cut back by 4 bases and J by 6 bases. The CDR3 is CASSLTGTGGFEQYF. The DNA for the CDR3 is TGCGCCAGCAGCCTGACCGGGACAGGGGGATTCGAGCAGTACTTC.

The rearrangement uses TRBV15 and TRBJ2-1; TRBD2 might be the D (5 bases). V was trimmed by 1 base and J by 2 bases, leaving 6 bases between them. The germline V gene encodes CDR1 LNHNV and CDR2 YYDKDF (reference sequence). This CDR3 is 14 amino acids long. Written as DNA, the CDR3 is TGTGCCACCAGCAGAGGAGGGCCCTACAATGAGCAGTTCTTC. It yields the protein CATSRGGPYNEQFF.

V is TRBV20-1 and J is TRBJ2-1, with 8 bases lining up with TRBD2. From germline, CDR1 is DFQATT and CDR2 SNEGSKA (reference sequence). Germline trimming cut 3 bases from V and 6 bases from J; bases unmatched to any gene: 10. The CDR3 runs to 15 residues. The CDR3 loop is CSASVYGRAGNEQFF. The CDR3 DNA reads as TGCAGTGCTAGTGTTTACGGGAGGGCCGGCAATGAGCAGTTCTTC.